This TCR beta chain came from a study of blood T cell repertoires in COVID-19. Turning to the study itself: T cells, B-cell-depleted T cells, or PBMCs supplied cDNA or gDNA.

Original data processing: Amplification of reference gene primers was used by the study to estimate nucleated cell counts. The protocol was immunoSEQ multiplex PCR, while the TCRdb copy is restricted to in-frame clones and leaves out a portion. That table is the source of V, J and clone size, and D and trimming were worked out from the DNA. The sample shows approximately 260,000 clones, roughly 89% of them seen only once. This CDR3 region has 13 residues. V was shortened by 3 bases and J by 8 bases, with 10 bases between the two germline ends. Germline V CDR1 and CDR2: LGHNA, YNFKEQ. V is TRBV4-2 and J is TRBJ1-4; TRBD1 is a possible D gene (5 bases). The sequence was obtained from a man aged 45-60 years with acute or convalescent COVID-19. Sequenced: peripheral blood. CDR3 protein: CASSQGGVEKLFF. CDR3 bases: TGTGCCAGCAGCCAGGGAGGGGTGGAAAAACTGTTTTTT.